This T cell receptor (beta chain) was identified in a study of vaccination and CD4 T cells after COVID-19. Background on the study: Post-vaccination samples were procured at a median of around 78 days following dose two (range 14 to 241).

Germline V gives CDR1 SGHAT, CDR2 FQNNGV. The CDR3 spans 17 residues. The treatment was: roughly 11-day PBMC culture with coronavirus spike peptide pools or control peptides (ViraFEST assay). Medium was half-exchanged with fresh IL-2 medium on days 3 and 7. Points on this clonotype: Its antigen is undetermined. This clone may be a read error of a much larger clone one base away.

Cultured CD4+ T cell DNA underwent sequencing with the Oncomine TCR Beta short-read assay. In TCRdb, the PCR reads were re-called with MiXCR into one record per CDR3 protein. The sample lists some 4,000 distinct CDR3 sequences, around 20% occurring once. The source is a human donor who had recovered from COVID-19. The chain has TRBV11-2 and TRBJ2-5; D ambiguous. The specimen sequenced was CD4+ T cells from blood, cultured in vitro. The CDR3 protein is CASSRSQTPGPQETQYF. The CDR3 bases are TGCGCCAGCAGCCGCAGTCAGACCCCAGGCCCCCAAGAGACCCAGTACTTC. Combining the CDR3 with reference TRBV11-2 and TRBJ2-5 gives the whole variable domain EAGVAQSPRYKIIEKRQSVAFWCNPISGHATLYWYQQILGQGPKLLIQFQNNGVVDDSQLPKDRFSAERLKGVDSTLKIQPAKLEDSAVYLCASSRSQTPGPQETQYFGPGTRLLVL.